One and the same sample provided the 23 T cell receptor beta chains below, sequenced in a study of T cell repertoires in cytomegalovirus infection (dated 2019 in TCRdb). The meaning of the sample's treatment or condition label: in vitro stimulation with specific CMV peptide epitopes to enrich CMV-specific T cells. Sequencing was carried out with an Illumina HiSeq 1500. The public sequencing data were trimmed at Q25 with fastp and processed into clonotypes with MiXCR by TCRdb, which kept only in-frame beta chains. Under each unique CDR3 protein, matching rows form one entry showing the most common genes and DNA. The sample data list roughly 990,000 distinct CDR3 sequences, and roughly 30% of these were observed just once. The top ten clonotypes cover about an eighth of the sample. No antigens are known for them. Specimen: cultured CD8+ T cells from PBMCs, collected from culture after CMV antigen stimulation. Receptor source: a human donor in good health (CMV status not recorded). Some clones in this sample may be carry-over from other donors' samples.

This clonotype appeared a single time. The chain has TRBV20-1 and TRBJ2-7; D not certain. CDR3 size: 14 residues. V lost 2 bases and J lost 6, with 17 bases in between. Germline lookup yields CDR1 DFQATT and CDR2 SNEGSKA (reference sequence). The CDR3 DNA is TGCAGTGCTAGAACACAGTCCTTCCCTGGCGAGCAGTACTTC. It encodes CSARTQSFPGEQYF.

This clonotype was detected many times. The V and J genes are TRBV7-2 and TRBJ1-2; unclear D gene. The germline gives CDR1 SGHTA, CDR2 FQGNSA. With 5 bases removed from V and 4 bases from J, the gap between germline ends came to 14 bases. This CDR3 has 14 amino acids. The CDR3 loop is CASSAPPTAYGYTF. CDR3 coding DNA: TGTGCCAGCAGCGCCCCCCCCACTGCCTATGGCTACACCTTC. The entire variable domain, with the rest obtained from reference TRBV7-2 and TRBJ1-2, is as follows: GAGVSQSPSNKVTEKGKDVELRCDPISGHTALYWYRQSLGQGLEFLIYFQGNSAPDKSGLPSDRFSAERTGGSVSTLTIQRTQQEDSAVYLCASSAPPTAYGYTFGSGTRLTVV.

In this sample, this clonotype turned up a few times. The CDR3 DNA sequence: TGTGCCACTGGGGGTTTAGTGAACACCGGGGAGCTGTTTTTT. Its protein product is CATGGLVNTGELFF. This chain uses TRBV10-3 with TRBJ2-2, with D perhaps given as TRBD1 or TRBD2 (5 bases each). V was shortened by 10 bases and J by 1 base, with 13 bases between the two germline ends. The CDR3 has 14 amino acids. Germline loops: CDR1 ENHRY, CDR2 SYGVKD.

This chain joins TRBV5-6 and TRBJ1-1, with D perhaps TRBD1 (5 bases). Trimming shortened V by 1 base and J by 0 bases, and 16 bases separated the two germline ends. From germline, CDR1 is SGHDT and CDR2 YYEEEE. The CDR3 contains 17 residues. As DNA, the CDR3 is TGTGCCAGCAGCTTGCTGAAGACCTGGGGGATGAACACTGAAGCTTTCTTT. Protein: CASSLLKTWGMNTEAFF.

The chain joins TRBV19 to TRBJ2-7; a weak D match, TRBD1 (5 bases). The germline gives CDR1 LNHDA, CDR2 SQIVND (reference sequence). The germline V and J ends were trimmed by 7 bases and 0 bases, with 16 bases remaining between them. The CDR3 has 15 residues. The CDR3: CASTPGSASSYEQYF. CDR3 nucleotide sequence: TGTGCCAGTACTCCAGGGTCTGCGAGCTCCTACGAGCAGTACTTC.

The CDR3 region has the DNA TGTGCCAGCAGTTCCCGAACCCGGGACACCCCCCATGCTTTCTTT. Its protein product is CASSSRTRDTPHAFF. The chain uses TRBV6-5 and TRBJ1-1, with D possibly matching TRBD1 (6 bases). The CDR3 runs to 15 residues. Germline V gene data show CDR1 as MNHEY and CDR2 as SVGAGI. V was trimmed by 4 bases and J by 11 bases, leaving 23 bases between them.

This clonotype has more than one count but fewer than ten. In nucleotides, the CDR3 is TGTGCCAGCAGTTCGTCTCCAGGGGACTTCCTCTATGGCTACACCTTC. It yields the protein CASSSSPGDFLYGYTF. The rearrangement links TRBV2 to TRBJ1-2; TRBD1 might be the D (6 bases). CDR1 SNHLY and CDR2 FYNNEI come from the germline V gene. Trimming removed 5 bases from V and 4 bases from J, with 20 bases in between. The CDR3 contains 16 residues.

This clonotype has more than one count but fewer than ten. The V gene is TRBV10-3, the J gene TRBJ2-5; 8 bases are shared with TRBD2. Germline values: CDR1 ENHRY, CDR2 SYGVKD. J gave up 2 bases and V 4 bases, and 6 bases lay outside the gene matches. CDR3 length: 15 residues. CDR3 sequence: CAISAHGRGQETQYF. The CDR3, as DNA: TGTGCCATCAGTGCCCACGGGAGGGGACAAGAGACCCAGTACTTC.

CDR3 sequence (DNA): TGTGCCAGCAGCTTACGGTCTAGCGGGGGGGTAGGTAATGAGCAGTTCTTC. It codes for CASSLRSSGGVGNEQFF. The V call is TRBV7-6, the J call TRBJ2-1; 12 bases are shared with TRBD2. The CDR3 extends over 17 amino acids. The ends lost 2 bases at V and 7 bases at J; junction bases unmatched: 9. Germline lookup yields CDR1 SGHVS and CDR2 FNYEAQ.

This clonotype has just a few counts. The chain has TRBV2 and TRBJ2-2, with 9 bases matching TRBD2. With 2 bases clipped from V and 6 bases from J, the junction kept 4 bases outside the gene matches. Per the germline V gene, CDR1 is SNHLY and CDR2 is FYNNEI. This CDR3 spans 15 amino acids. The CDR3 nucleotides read TGTGCCAGCAGTGAAAGCGGGGGGATCCCCGGGGAGCTGTTTTTT. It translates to CASSESGGIPGELFF.

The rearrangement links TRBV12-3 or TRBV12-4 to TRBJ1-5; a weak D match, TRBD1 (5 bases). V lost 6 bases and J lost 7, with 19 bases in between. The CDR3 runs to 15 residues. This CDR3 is CASSSRGGHWQPQHF. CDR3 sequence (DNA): TGTGCCAGCAGCTCGAGGGGCGGACACTGGCAGCCCCAGCATTTT.

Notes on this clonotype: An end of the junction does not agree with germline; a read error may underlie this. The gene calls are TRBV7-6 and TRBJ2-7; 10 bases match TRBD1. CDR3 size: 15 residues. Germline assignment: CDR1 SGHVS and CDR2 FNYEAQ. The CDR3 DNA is TGTGCCTGCAGCTCCCCGGGACAGGGGAAAGGCGAGCAGTACTTC. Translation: CACSSPGQGKGEQYF.

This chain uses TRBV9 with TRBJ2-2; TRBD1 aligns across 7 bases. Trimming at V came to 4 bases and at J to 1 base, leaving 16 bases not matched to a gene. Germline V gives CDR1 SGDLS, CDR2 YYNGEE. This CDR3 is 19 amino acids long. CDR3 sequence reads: CASSPRGTANIMNTGELFF. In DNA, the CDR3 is TGTGCCAGCAGCCCCCGAGGGACAGCAAACATTATGAACACCGGGGAGCTGTTTTTT.

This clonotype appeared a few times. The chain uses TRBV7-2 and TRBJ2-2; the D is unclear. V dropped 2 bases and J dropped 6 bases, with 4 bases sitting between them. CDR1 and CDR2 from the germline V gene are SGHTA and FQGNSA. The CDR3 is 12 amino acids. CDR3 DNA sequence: TGTGCCAGCAGCTTACCGGCCGGGGAGCTGTTTTTT. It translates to CASSLPAGELFF. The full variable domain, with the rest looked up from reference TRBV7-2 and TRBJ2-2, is GAGVSQSPSNKVTEKGKDVELRCDPISGHTALYWYRQSLGQGLEFLIYFQGNSAPDKSGLPSDRFSAERTGGSVSTLTIQRTQQEDSAVYLCASSLPAGELFFGEGSRLTVL.

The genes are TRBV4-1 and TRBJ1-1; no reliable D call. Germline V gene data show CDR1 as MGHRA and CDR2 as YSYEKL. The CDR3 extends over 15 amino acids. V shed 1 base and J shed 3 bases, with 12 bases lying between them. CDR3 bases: TGCGCCAGCAGCCAAGCCCTTGGGTTGGACACTGAAGCTTTCTTT. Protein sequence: CASSQALGLDTEAFF.

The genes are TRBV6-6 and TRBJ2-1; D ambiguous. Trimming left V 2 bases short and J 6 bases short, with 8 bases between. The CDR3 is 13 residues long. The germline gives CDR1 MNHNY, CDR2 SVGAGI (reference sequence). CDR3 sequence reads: CASSYLFGNEQFF. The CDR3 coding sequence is TGTGCCAGCAGTTACCTGTTTGGCAATGAGCAGTTCTTC.

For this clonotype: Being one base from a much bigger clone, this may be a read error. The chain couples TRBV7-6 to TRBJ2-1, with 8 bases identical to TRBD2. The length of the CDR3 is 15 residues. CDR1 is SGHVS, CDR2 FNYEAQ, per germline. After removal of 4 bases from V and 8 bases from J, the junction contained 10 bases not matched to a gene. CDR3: CASSSRGGRFDEQFF. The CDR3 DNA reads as TGTGCCAGCAGCTCCCGGGGGGGCCGGTTCGATGAGCAGTTCTTC.

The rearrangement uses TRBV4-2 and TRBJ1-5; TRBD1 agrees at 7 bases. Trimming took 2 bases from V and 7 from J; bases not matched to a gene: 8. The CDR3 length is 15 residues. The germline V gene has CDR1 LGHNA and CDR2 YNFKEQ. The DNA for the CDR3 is TGTGCCAGCAGCCAATCCAGGGGGGATGTCCAGCCCCAGCATTTT. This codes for CASSQSRGDVQPQHF.

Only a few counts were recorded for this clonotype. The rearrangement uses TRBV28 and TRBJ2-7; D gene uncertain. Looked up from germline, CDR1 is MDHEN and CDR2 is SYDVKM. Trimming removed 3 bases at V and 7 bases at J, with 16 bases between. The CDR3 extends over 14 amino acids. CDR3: CASSLTWTVGEQYV. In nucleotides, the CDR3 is TGTGCCAGCAGTTTGACCTGGACGGTAGGGGAGCAGTACGTC.

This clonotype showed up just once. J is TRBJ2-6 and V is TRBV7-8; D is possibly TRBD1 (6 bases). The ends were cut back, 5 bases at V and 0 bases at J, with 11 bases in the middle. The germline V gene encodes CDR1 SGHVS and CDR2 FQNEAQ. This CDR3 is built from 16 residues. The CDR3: CASSQGRPSGANVLTF. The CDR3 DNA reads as TGTGCCAGCAGCCAGGGGAGACCCTCTGGGGCCAACGTCCTGACTTTC.

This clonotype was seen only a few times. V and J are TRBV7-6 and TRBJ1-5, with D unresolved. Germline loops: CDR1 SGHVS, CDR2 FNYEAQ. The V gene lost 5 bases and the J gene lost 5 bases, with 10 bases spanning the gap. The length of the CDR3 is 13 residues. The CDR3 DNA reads TGTGCCAGCAGCCTCAAGACCCATCAGCCCCAGCATTTT. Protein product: CASSLKTHQPQHF.

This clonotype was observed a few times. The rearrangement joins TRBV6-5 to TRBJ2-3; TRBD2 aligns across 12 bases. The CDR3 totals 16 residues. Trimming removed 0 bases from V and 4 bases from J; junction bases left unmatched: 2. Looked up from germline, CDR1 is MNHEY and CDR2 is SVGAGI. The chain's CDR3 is CASSYSPSGGADTQYF. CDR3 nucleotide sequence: TGTGCCAGCAGTTACTCGCCTAGCGGGGGGGCAGATACGCAGTATTTT.

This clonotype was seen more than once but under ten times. The DNA for the CDR3 is TGTGCCAGCAGCTTAGGTGGCGGGGGAGCGACGGAGACCCAGTACTTC. As protein: CASSLGGGGATETQYF. The chain carries TRBV11-3 and TRBJ2-5; 7 nucleotides line up with TRBD2. Trimming removed 1 base from V and 5 bases from J; junction bases left unmatched: 10. The germline V gene has CDR1 SGHNT and CDR2 YENEEA. This CDR3 has 16 amino acids. Full variable domain (outside the CDR3, taken from reference TRBV11-3 and TRBJ2-5): EAGVVQSPRYKIIEKKQPVAFWCNPISGHNTLYWYLQNLGQGPELLIRYENEEAVDDSQLPKDRFSAERLKGVDSTLKIQPAELGDSAVYLCASSLGGGGATETQYFGPGTRLLVL.